This T cell receptor beta chain was found in a study of T cell changes during pregnancy in multiple sclerosis. Libraries were prepared by immunoSEQ multiplex PCR; TCRdb keeps only in-frame clonotypes and omits some of them. The sample gives around 62,000 clones, nearly 90% of which show up once; 2% to 3% is in the top ten. Germline loops: CDR1 GTSNPN, CDR2 SVGIG (reference sequence). The CDR3 spans 13 residues. V shed 5 bases and J 5 bases; nucleotides not matched to a gene: 4. This clone appeared once. This TCR came from a female donor with multiple sclerosis, enrolled in a pregnancy study. Source: peripheral blood, taken in the first trimester of pregnancy. The chain combines TRBV30 with TRBJ2-7; TRBD1 aligns across 12 bases. The CDR3 loop is CAWGTGGINEQYF. The CDR3 nucleotides read TGTGCCTGGGGGACAGGGGGCATAAACGAGCAGTACTTC.